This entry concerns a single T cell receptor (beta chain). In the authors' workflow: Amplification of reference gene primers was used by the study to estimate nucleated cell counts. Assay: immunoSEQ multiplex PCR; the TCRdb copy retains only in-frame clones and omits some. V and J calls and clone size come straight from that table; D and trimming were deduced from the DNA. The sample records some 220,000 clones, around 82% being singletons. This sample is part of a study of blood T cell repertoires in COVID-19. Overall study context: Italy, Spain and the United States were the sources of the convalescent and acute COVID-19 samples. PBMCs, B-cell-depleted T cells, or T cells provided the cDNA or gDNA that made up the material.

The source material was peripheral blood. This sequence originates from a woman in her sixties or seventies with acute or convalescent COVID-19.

The CDR3 sequence: CASSWEDRSNEKLFF. The CDR3 bases are TGCGCCAGCAGCTGGGAGGATAGGTCTAATGAAAAACTGTTTTTT. The rearrangement links TRBV5-1 to TRBJ1-4; the D is unclear. Germline CDR1 reads SGHRS; CDR2 reads YFSETQ. CDR3 length: 15 amino acids. V was cut by 3 bases and J by 3 bases, with 12 bases left in between.